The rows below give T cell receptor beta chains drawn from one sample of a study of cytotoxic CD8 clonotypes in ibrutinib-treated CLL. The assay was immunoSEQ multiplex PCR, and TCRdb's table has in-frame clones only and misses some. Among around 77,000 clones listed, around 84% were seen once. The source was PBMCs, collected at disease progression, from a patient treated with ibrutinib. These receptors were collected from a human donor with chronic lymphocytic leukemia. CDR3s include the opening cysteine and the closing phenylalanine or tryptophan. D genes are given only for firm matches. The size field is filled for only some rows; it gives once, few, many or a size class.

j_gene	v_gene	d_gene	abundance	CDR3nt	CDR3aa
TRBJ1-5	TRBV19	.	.	TGTGCCAGTATCCCAGGGGCACCATGGGGCAATCAGCCCCAGCATTTT	CASIPGAPWGNQPQHF
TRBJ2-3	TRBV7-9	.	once	TGTGCCAGCAGACCGTCGCTGGGAAGTAACGCAGATACGCAGTATTTT	CASRPSLGSNADTQYF
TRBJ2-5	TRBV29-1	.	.	TGCAGCGTTGAGGGGGACTACCAAGAGACCCAGTACTTC	CSVEGDYQETQYF
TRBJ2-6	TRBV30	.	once	TGTGCCTGGAGGGCCGCCGGGGCCAACGTCCTGACTTTC	CAWRAAGANVLTF
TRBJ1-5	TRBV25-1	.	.	TGTGCCAGCAGTGAGGACATTTATCAGCCCCAGCATTTT	CASSEDIYQPQHF
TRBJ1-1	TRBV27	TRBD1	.	TGTGCCAGCAGTTTAGTGGACAGGATGAACACTGAAGCTTTCTTT	CASSLVDRMNTEAFF
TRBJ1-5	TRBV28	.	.	TGTGCCAGCAGAAGGTTTGAAATCGAGCCCCAGCATTTT	CASRRFEIEPQHF
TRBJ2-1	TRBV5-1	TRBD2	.	TGCGCCAGCAGCTTCTTGACTAGCGTAAACCTATATACTGAGCAGTTCTTC	CASSFLTSVNLYTEQFF
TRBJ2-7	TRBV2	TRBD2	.	TGTGCCAGTCTACCTTTTAGCGGGAGGGCCTACGAGCAGTACTTC	CASLPFSGRAYEQYF
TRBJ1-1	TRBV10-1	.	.	TGCGCCAGCATAGATCAATTACTACAGGGCCGAAGGAACACTGAAGCTTTCTTT	CASIDQLLQGRRNTEAFF
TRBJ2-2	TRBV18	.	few	TGTGCCAGCGACTTGACCGGGGAGCTGTTTTTT	CASDLTGELFF
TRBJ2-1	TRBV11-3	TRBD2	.	TGTGCCAGCAGCTTAGAGTTACGGGGGGGGTCCAATGAGCAGTTCTTC	CASSLELRGGSNEQFF